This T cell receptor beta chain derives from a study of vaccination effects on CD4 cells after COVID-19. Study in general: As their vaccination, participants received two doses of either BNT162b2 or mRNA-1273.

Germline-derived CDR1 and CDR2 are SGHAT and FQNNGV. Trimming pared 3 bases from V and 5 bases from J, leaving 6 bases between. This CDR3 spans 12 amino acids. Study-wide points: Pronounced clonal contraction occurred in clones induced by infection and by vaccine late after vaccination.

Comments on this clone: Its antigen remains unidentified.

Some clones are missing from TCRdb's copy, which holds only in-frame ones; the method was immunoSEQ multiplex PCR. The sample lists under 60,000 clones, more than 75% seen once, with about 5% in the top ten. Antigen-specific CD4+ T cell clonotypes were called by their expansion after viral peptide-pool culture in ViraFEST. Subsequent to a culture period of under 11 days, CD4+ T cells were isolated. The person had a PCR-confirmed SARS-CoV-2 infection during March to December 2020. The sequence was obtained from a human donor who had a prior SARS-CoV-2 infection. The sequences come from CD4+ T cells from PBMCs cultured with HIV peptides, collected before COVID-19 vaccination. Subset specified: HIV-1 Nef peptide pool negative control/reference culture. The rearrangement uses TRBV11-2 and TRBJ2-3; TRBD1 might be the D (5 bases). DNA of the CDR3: TGTGCCAGCAGCTTTGACAGAGATACGCAGTATTTT. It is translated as CASSFDRDTQYF.